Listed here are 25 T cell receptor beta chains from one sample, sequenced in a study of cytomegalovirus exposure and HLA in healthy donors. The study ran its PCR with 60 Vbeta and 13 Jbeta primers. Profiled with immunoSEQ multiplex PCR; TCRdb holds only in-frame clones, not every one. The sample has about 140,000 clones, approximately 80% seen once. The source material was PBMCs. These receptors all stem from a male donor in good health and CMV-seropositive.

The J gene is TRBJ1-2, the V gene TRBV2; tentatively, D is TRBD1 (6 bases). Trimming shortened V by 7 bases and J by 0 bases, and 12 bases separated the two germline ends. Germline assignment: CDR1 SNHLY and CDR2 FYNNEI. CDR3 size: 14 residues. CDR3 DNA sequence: TGTGCCAGCAAACAGGGAAGAGCTAACTATGGCTACACCTTC. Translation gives CASKQGRANYGYTF.

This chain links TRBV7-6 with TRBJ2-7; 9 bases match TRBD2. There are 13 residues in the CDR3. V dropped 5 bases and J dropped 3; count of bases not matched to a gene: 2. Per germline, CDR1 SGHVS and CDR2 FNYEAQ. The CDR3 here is CASSPTSGYEQYF. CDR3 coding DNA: TGTGCCAGCAGCCCGACTAGCGGCTACGAGCAGTACTTC.

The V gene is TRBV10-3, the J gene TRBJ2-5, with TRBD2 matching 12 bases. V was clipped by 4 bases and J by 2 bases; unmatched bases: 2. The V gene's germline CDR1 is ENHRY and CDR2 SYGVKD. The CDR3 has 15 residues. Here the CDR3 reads CAISGLAGGQETQYF. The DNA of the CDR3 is TGTGCCATCAGTGGGCTAGCGGGGGGGCAAGAGACCCAGTACTTC.

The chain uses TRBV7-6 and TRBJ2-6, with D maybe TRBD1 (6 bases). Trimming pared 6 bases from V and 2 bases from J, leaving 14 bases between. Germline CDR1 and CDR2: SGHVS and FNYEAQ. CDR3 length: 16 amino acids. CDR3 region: CASRDFSGAGANVLTF. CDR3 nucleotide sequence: TGTGCCAGCAGAGATTTTTCAGGGGCTGGGGCCAACGTCCTGACTTTC.

CDR3 coding DNA: TGTGCCAGCAGCTTGGAGGGTGTCTACGAGCAGTACTTC. This gives the protein CASSLEGVYEQYF. The rearrangement links TRBV7-9 to TRBJ2-7, with a weak D call TRBD2 (6 bases). V lost 3 bases and J lost 3, with 9 bases in between. Germline V gene sequence: CDR1 SEHNR, CDR2 FQNEAQ (reference sequence). The CDR3 extends over 13 amino acids. Together with reference TRBV7-9 and TRBJ2-7, the CDR3 gives the full variable domain: DTGVSQNPRHKITKRGQNVTFRCDPISEHNRLYWYRQTLGQGPEFLTYFQNEAQLEKSRLLSDRFSAERPKGSFSTLEIQRTEQGDSAMYLCASSLEGVYEQYFGPGTRLTVT.

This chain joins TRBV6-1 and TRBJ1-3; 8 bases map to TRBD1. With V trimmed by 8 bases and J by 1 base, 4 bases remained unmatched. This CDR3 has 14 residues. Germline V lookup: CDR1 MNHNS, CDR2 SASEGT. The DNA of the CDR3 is TGTGCCAGCTGCACAGGGGGATCTGGAAACACCATATATTTT. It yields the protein CASCTGGSGNTIYF.

The CDR3 region has the DNA TGTGCCAGCAGCGAGGACCCGGGAAAAAAAATTTACGAGCAGTACTTC. This gives the protein CASSEDPGKKIYEQYF. The J gene is TRBJ2-7, the V gene TRBV9, with a tentative D call TRBD2 (5 bases). The CDR3 totals 16 residues. V shed 3 bases and J shed 4 bases, with 20 bases lying between them. Germline V lookup: CDR1 SGDLS, CDR2 YYNGEE.

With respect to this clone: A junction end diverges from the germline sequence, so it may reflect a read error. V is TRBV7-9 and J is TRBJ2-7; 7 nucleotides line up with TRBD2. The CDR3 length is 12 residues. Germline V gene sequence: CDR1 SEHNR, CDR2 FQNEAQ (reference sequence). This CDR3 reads CSSSWDYSEQYF. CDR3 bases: TGTTCCAGCAGCTGGGACTATTCGGAGCAGTACTTC. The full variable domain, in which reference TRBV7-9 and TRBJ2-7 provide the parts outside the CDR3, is DTGVSQNPRHKITKRGQNVTFRCDPISEHNRLYWYRQTLGQGPEFLTYFQNEAQLEKSRLLSDRFSAERPKGSFSTLEIQRTEQGDSAMYLCSSSWDYSEQYFGPGTRLTVT.

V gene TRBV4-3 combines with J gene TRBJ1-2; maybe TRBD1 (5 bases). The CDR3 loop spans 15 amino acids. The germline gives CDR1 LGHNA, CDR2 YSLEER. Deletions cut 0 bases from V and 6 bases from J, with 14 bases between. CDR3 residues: CASSQDYGQGHGYTF. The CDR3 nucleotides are TGCGCCAGCAGCCAAGATTACGGGCAGGGCCATGGCTACACCTTC.

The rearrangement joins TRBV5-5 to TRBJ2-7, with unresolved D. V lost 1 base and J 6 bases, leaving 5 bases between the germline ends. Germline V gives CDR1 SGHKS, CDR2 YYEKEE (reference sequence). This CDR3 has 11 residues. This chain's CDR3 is CASSLLSEQYF. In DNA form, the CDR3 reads TGTGCCAGCAGCTTGCTCTCCGAGCAGTACTTC.

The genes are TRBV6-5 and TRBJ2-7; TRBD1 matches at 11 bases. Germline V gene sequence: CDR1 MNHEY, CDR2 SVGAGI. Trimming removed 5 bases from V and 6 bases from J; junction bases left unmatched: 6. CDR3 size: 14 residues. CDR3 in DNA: TGTGCCAGCAGTCCCGGACAGGGGGCTGGCGAGCAGTACTTC. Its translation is CASSPGQGAGEQYF.

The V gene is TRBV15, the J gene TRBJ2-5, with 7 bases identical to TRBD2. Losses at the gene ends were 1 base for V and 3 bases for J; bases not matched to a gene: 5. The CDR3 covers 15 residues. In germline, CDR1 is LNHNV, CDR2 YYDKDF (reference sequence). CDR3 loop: CATSRGGLVEETQYF. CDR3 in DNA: TGTGCCACCAGCAGAGGAGGACTAGTGGAAGAGACCCAGTACTTC.

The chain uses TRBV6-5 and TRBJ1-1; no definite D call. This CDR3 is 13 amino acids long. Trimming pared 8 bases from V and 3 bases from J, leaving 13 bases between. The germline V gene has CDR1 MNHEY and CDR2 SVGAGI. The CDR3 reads CASSIQRDTEAFF. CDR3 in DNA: TGTGCCAGCTCCATACAGAGGGACACTGAAGCTTTCTTT.

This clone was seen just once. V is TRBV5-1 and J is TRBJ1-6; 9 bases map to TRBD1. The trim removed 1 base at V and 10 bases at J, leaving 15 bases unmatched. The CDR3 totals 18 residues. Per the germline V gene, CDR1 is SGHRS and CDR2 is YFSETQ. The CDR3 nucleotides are TGCGCCAGCAGCTTGACCAAATACGCCGGGACAGGGCCCTCACCCCTCCACTTT. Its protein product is CASSLTKYAGTGPSPLHF.

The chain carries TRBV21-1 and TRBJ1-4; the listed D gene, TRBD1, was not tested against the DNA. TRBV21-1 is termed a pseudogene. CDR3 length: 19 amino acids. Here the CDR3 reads CASSKGGDRGRSGNEKLFF. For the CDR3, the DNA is TGTGCCAGCAGCAAAGGGGGGGACAGGGGGAGAAGTGGGAATGAAAAACTGTTTTTT.

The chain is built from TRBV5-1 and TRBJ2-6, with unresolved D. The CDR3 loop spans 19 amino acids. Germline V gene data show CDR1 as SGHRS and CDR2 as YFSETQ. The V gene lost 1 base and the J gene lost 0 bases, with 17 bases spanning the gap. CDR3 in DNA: TGCGCCAGCAGCTTGTTGGGTAGCCCGGATATCTCTGGGGCCAACGTCCTGACTTTC. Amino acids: CASSLLGSPDISGANVLTF.

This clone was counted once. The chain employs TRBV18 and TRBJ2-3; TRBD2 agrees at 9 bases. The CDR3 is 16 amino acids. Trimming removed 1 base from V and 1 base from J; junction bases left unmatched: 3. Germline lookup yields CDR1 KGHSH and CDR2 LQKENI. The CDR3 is CASSPLAGAGTDTQYF. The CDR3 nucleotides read TGTGCCAGCTCACCACTAGCGGGGGCTGGCACAGATACGCAGTATTTT.

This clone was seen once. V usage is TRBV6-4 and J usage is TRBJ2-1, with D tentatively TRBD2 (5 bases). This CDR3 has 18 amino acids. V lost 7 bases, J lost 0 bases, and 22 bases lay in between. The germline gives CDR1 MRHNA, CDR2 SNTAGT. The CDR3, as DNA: TGTGCCAGCATCCCCTCCGGAGCGGTCCCGTACTCCTACAATGAGCAGTTCTTC. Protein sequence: CASIPSGAVPYSYNEQFF.

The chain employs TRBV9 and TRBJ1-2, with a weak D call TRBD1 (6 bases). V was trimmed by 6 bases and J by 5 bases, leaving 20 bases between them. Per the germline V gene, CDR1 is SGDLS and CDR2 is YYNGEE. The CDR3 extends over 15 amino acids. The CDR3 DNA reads TGTGCCAGCACGGTAGGACAGAATTCAGGTTATGGCTACACCTTC. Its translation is CASTVGQNSGYGYTF.

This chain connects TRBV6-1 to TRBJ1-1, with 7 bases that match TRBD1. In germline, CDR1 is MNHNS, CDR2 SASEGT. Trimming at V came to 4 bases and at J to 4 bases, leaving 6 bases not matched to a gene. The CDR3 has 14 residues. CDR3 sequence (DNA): TGTGCCAGCAGTGCGGGCAGGGGGACCACTGAAGCTTTCTTT. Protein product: CASSAGRGTTEAFF.

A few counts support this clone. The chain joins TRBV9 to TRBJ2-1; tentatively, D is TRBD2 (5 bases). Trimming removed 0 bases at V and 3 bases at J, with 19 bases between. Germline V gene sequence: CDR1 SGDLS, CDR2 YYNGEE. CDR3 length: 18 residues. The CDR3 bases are TGTGCCAGCAGCGTAGCAGGTCCGAGGAGGCTAGGCTACAATGAGCAGTTCTTC. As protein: CASSVAGPRRLGYNEQFF.

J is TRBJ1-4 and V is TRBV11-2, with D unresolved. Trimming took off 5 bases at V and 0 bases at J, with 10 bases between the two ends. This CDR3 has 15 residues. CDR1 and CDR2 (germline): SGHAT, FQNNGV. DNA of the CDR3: TGTGCCAGCAGCGTATCAGTGACAACTAATGAAAAACTGTTTTTT. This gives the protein CASSVSVTTNEKLFF.

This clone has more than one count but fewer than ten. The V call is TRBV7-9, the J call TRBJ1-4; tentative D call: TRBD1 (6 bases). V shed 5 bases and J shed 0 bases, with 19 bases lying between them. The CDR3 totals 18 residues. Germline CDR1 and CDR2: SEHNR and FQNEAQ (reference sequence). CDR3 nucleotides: TGTGCCAGCAGCCTCGAAACACAGGGATTGGCAACTAATGAAAAACTGTTTTTT. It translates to CASSLETQGLATNEKLFF.

The DNA for the CDR3 is TGTGCCAGCAGCTTACCGGGACAGGGGCCCGAAGAGACCCAGTACTTC. It specifies CASSLPGQGPEETQYF. The chain is built from TRBV7-9 and TRBJ2-5; 10 positions match TRBD1. This CDR3 contains 16 residues. Germline V CDR1 and CDR2: SEHNR, FQNEAQ (reference sequence). Unmatched junction bases numbered 6, after V lost 2 bases and J lost 3 bases.

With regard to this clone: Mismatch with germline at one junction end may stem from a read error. The CDR3 DNA is TGTGCTAGCAAAGAAAGACTAGCGGGGCCCTACGAGCAGTACTTC. Translation: CASKERLAGPYEQYF. This chain joins TRBV7-7 and TRBJ2-7; 11 bases agree with TRBD2. There are 15 residues in the CDR3. Germline-derived CDR1 and CDR2 are SSHAT and FNYEAQ (reference sequence).